In this sample, the clone carrying this T cell receptor (beta chain) turned up many times. This sample is part of a study of response to subunit inactivated influenza vaccine. TCRdb re-called the RT-PCR reads with MiXCR, one entry per CDR3 protein. The sample has fewer than 600,000 distinct CDR3 sequences; approximately 7.7% are singletons. The sequenced sample was PBMCs from blood, obtained around 25 months after vaccination. This sequence originates from a man between 50 and 75 years old who received an inactivated influenza vaccine.

Here the CDR3 reads CASSAQTDSGNTIYF. Written as DNA, the CDR3 is TGTGCCAGCAGCGCCCAAACAGACTCTGGAAACACCATATATTTT. V gene TRBV7-6 combines with J gene TRBJ1-3, with no clear D. CDR1 is SGHVS and CDR2 is FNYEAQ in the germline V gene. The V gene lost 5 bases and the J gene lost 0 bases, with 11 bases spanning the gap. The CDR3 has 15 residues. Full variable domain (outside the CDR3, taken from reference TRBV7-6 and TRBJ1-3): GAGVSQSPRYKVTKRGQDVALRCDPISGHVSLYWYRQALGQGPEFLTYFNYEAQQDKSGLPNDRFSAERPEGSISTLTIQRTEQRDSAMYRCASSAQTDSGNTIYFGEGSWLTVV.